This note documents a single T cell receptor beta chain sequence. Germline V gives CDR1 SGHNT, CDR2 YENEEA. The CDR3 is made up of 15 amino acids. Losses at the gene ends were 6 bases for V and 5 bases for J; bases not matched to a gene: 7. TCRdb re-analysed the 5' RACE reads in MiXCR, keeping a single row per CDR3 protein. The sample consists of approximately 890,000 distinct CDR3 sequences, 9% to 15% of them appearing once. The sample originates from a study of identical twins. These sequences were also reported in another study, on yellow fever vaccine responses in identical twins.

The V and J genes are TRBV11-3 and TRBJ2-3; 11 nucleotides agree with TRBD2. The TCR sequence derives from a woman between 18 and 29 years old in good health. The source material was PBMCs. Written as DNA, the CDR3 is TGTGCCAGCAGACGGACTAGCGGGTTGGGAGATACGCAGTATTTT. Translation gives CASRRTSGLGDTQYF.